This TCR beta chain is from a study of beta chain features in type 1 diabetes. This CDR3 is built from 12 residues. Trimming cost V 7 bases and J 6 bases; bases outside gene matches: 4. Germline values: CDR1 SQVTM, CDR2 ANQGSEA. Notes on the study in general: Junctions at VDJ sites from type 1 diabetes patients had fewer insertions and more deletions.

Post-sort purity exceeded 95% for all sorted populations. This clone was picked up many times. Its specificity is not known. The authors reverse transcribed all of the isolated RNA, so sequencing captured expressed TCRB transcripts. The table came from immunoSEQ multiplex PCR; TCRdb's copy has only in-frame clones and leaves some out. The data contain 120,000 to 150,000 clones, 6.5% to 8.5% of them singletons. The chain links TRBV29-1 to TRBJ2-2; TRBD2 matches at 8 bases. The sequenced material came from central memory CD4+ T cells from blood. The sequence derives from a woman aged 25 to 39 in good health. The CDR3 reads CSGDSGAGELFF. CDR3 sequence (DNA): TGCAGCGGGGATAGCGGGGCCGGGGAGCTGTTTTTT.